The present T cell receptor beta chain was sequenced within a study of shared clonotypes between healthy human individuals (TCRdb year 2020). At the level of the whole study: A couple of women and a few men aged 18 to 49 years were included in the cohort. For each donor, CD4 naive and CD4 memory were each given three plates, CD8 naive was given two plates, and CD8 memory was given one plate. To estimate repertoire size and how much clonotype sharing occurs between individuals, the study deeply sequenced the blood TCR repertoires of a handful of healthy adults. Different laboratories and diverse techniques were used to prepare libraries and sequence TCR repertoires, to increase sequencing depth and limit assay-specific biases. Each donor's leukapheresis produced roughly between roughly 0.85 and 9 billion PBMCs.

To note about this clone: Which antigen it targets is not known. Base quality data are lacking; no much larger clone is found one base away.

Using the deep immunoSEQ assay, TCR CDR3 regions were amplified from genomic DNA by multiplex PCR. Extracted genomic DNA from each cell subset was distributed evenly across all wells of several immunoSEQ 96-well plates, and each plate was treated as a replicate. For sorted subsets, roughly 200 ng of genomic DNA, equivalent to around 30,000 T cell genomes, went into each replicate PCR. Purified libraries were measured with a Qubit 3.0 fluorometer, size-checked on a Bioanalyzer 2100, and measured again with the KAPA Library Quantification kit. A separate single-read 150-cycle Illumina NextSeq 550 flow cell was used to sequence each immunoSEQ 96-well plate. Regarding the original processing steps: Because the immunoSEQ output included only junctional sequences and no quality scores, the filtering could not be the same as the filtering used for full-length reads. Sequences were annotated with PyIR, a Python wrapper for IgBLAST v1.9, and V/J genes and CDR3 were assigned using IMGT germline references. Any read was removed if the V/J assignment was weak (E-value above 1e-6), the CDR3 was missing, or the read contained stop codons, out-of-frame junctions, or ambiguous translated residues. V3J clonotypes were defined as sequences sharing an identical inferred V gene, J gene, and CDR3 amino acid sequence. To compute the percentage overlap between repertoires, the number of shared unique clonotypes was divided by the size of the smaller repertoire. Richness of each repertoire was evaluated using RTK rarefaction, the Chao1 estimator, and Recon v2.1 estimates of unobserved clonotypes. OLGA was used to compute generation probabilities for all TCRbeta clonotypes that the gDNA method yielded from a handful of donors. The table comes from immuneACCESS by way of TCRdb, which keeps in-frame sequences with V and J called. Part of the clones is missing from these tables; in studies checked, under half for an unresolved V gene and the rest for unknown reasons. V and J calls plus clone size are reproduced from that table; the DNA served to infer D and trimming. Recorded for this sample are over 2 million clones; approximately 94% of them occurred a single time. Of the sample, 1% to 1.3% is held by the ten largest clones.

CD8 naive samples consisted of CD45RO-negative cells that were positively selected for CCR7, yielding a CD45RA+CCR7+ population without TemRA cells. The donors were healthy, HIV-negative adults with no recently reported acute infections or vaccinations. Every donor was a Caucasian adult living in Nashville, Tennessee, USA. Blood was obtained by leukapheresis, after which PBMCs were separated by Ficoll-Histopaque density gradient centrifugation and cryopreserved in liquid nitrogen vapor phase. Analytical flow cytometry was used to check the purity and quantity of every magnetically sorted T cell population. Each sorted fraction had its genomic DNA isolated and then quantified by UV absorbance on a Nanodrop 2000c. Results and caveats for the whole study, not just this receptor: Rarefaction of sorted-subset datasets indicated incomplete sequencing despite the large sequencing depth. Sampling was restricted to blood, and TCR repertoires in tissue are likely to differ from TCR repertoires in blood. The small number of donors limited the genetic and exposure-history diversity represented. Clonotypes shared by all four sorted-subset donors showed higher generation probabilities than non-shared clonotypes. Pairwise subsampling led to the expectation that sequencing depth would affect the degree of clonotype sharing among donors. When several donors were compared, the shared fraction of clonotypes was approximately 5% for naive CD4, around 3.5% for naive CD8, 2.3% for memory CD4, and 0.4% for memory CD8. Larger estimated clonotype richness was generally found for naive subsets than for memory subsets.

The sample was naive CD8+ T cells sorted from blood. In the paper's terms, the cell subset or site label means: CD45RA+CCR7+. The clonotype comes from a man between 18 and 29 years old in good health.

This receptor carries the CDR3 CASSRGPNQPQHF. The nucleotides read TGCGCCAGCAGTCGGGGCCCCAATCAGCCCCAGCATTTT. Rearrangement joined TRBV10-1 to TRBJ1-5; TRBD1 could be the D gene, as 5 bases match. The CDR3 goes from the cysteine to the phenylalanine over 13 residues. The sequence is cut down to CDR3 DNA, 39 bases in frame from base 1. Sequences WNHNN (CDR1) and SYGVQD (CDR2) are obtained from the germline V gene (reference sequence). Cut back by 5 bases and 3 bases, the V and J ends lie 8 bases apart.